The clone carrying this T cell receptor (beta chain) was observed a handful of times. Its target is unknown. These data come from a study of regulatory T cells in long-lasting Graves disease. Construction of TCR beta libraries relied on iRepertoire HTBI primers and on Arm-PCR targeting CDR3 regions. TCRdb reanalysed the multiplex PCR reads using MiXCR and keeps one entry per CDR3 protein. The sample records 520,000 or so distinct CDR3 sequences, approximately 12% being singletons. CDR1 GTSNPN and CDR2 SVGIG come from the germline V gene (reference sequence). The CDR3 runs to 15 residues. Deletions cut 1 base from V and 2 bases from J, with 14 bases between. Time point: newly diagnosed GD, antithyroid drugs for less than 3 months. The authors made the TCR library using RNA they extracted from PBMCs. Study-level results: It was in persistent disease that TRBV28, TRBJ1-2 and TRBJ2-5 were favored.

This sample was shared with a second study, whose subject was T cells in Graves' hyperthyroidism and ophthalmopathy. That source adds: Patients were aged 18 to 65, had disease duration under 2 months, and had newly diagnosed hyperthyroidism. Model output signaled ophthalmopathy a median around 6.9 months ahead of onset.

The sample was peripheral blood mononuclear cells (PBMCs), taken at new diagnosis, from a patient treated with antithyroid drugs. The V call is TRBV30, the J call TRBJ1-2; D is unclear. The receptor comes from a woman aged 25-40 years with Graves disease. The CDR3 loop reads CAWSALGYTNYGYTF. The CDR3 coding sequence is TGTGCCTGGAGTGCGCTAGGGTATACCAACTATGGCTACACCTTC. The full variable domain, its missing parts supplied by reference TRBV30 and TRBJ1-2, is SQTIHQWPATLVQPVGSPLSLECTVEGTSNPNLYWYRQAAGRGLQLLFYSVGIGQISSEVPQNLSASRPQDRQFILSSKKLLLSDSGFYLCAWSALGYTNYGYTFGSGTRLTVV.